The subject of this entry is one T cell receptor beta chain. The data were taken from a study of cytomegalovirus exposure and HLA in healthy donors. The CDR3 length is 15 residues. V was clipped by 4 bases and J by 11 bases; unmatched bases: 8. Germline CDR1 and CDR2: LNHNV and YYDKDF (reference sequence). The repertoire was sequenced with immunoSEQ multiplex PCR; TCRdb's copy has only in-frame clones and lacks some. The sample holds hundreds of thousands of clones; 86% are singletons and the top ten take under 0.9%. Source material: PBMCs. The chain recombines TRBV15 with TRBJ2-1, with 13 bases lining up with TRBD2. The clonotype comes from a woman younger than 30 in good health and CMV-seronegative. Here the CDR3 DNA reads TGTGCCACCAGCACCCGACTAGCGGGAGGACGTCAGCAGTTCTTC. It yields the protein CATSTRLAGGRQQFF.